Listed here are 21 T cell receptor beta chains from one sample, sequenced in a study of graft-versus-host responses after intestinal transplantation. TCRdb's copy holds only in-frame clones and misses some; the assay was immunoSEQ multiplex PCR. The data hold 6,500 to 9,000 clones, with 30% observed a single time. The specimen comprised alloreactive CD4+ T cells from a mixed lymphocyte reaction culture, sampled before intestinal transplant. Documented subset: CFSE-low proliferating T cells sorted from approximately six-day pre-transplant mixed lymphocyte reaction (GvH or HvG direction). These receptors all come from a human patient who received an intestinal transplant.

The genes are TRBV27 and TRBJ2-5; 11 bases fit TRBD1. Germline V CDR1 and CDR2: MNHEY, SMNVEV (reference sequence). CDR3 length: 14 amino acids. V dropped 7 bases and J dropped 4; count of bases not matched to a gene: 5. DNA for the CDR3: TGTGCCAGCACCGGGACAGGGGGTTTAGAGACCCAGTACTTC. Translation gives CASTGTGGLETQYF.

This clone has only a few counts. The chain employs TRBV7-8 and TRBJ2-5; D might be TRBD2 (6 bases). Trimming removed 8 bases at V and 5 bases at J, with 15 bases between. Germline V gene lookup returns CDR1 SGHVS and CDR2 FQNEAQ. The CDR3 has 13 amino acids. The CDR3 DNA is TGTGCCAGCGCCTGGGTGGGGAGGGAGACCCAGTACTTC. As protein: CASAWVGRETQYF.

V is TRBV7-3 and J is TRBJ2-3, with D hard to call. V lost 6 bases and J 8 bases, leaving 15 bases between the germline ends. The CDR3 totals 13 residues. Germline lookup yields CDR1 SGHTA and CDR2 FQGTGA. The CDR3 here is CASSIPGEGTQYF. The CDR3 DNA follows: TGTGCCAGCAGTATCCCGGGTGAAGGTACGCAGTATTTT.

This clone was observed a handful of times. The chain carries TRBV2 and TRBJ2-5, with 12 bases aligning to TRBD2. Per germline, CDR1 SNHLY and CDR2 FYNNEI. V was pared by 5 bases and J by 1 base, with 5 bases of the junction left unmatched. The CDR3 is made up of 16 amino acids. The CDR3 sequence is CASSSRTSGAQETQYF. The CDR3 DNA reads TGTGCCAGCAGTTCGAGGACTAGCGGGGCCCAAGAGACCCAGTACTTC. Filled out from reference TRBV2 and TRBJ2-5, the complete variable domain reads EPEVTQTPSHQVTQMGQEVILRCVPISNHLYFYWYRQILGQKVEFLVSFYNNEISEKSEIFDDQFSVERPDGSNFTLKIRSTKLEDSAMYFCASSSRTSGAQETQYFGPGTRLLVL.

V and J are TRBV14 and TRBJ1-6; D gene ambiguous. Looked up from germline, CDR1 is SGHDN and CDR2 is FVKESK. The germline V and J ends were trimmed by 0 bases and 7 bases, with 10 bases remaining between them. This CDR3 spans 15 amino acids. The chain's CDR3 is CASSQDPRANSPLHF. CDR3 in DNA: TGTGCCAGCAGCCAAGATCCGCGGGCCAATTCACCCCTCCACTTT.

V gene TRBV27 combines with J gene TRBJ2-5; 9 bases are a match to TRBD2. V trimming: 4 bases; J trimming: 1 base; junction bases outside the gene matches: 4. Germline CDR1 and CDR2: MNHEY and SMNVEV (reference sequence). The length of the CDR3 is 15 residues. The CDR3 loop reads CASSSSGVGQETQYF. CDR3 DNA sequence: TGTGCCAGCAGTTCTAGCGGGGTAGGCCAAGAGACCCAGTACTTC.

The rearrangement uses TRBV28 and TRBJ2-7; TRBD1 matches 7 bases. The CDR3 spans 12 residues. Trimming cost V 3 bases and J 6 bases; bases outside gene matches: 2. Germline CDR1 and CDR2: MDHEN and SYDVKM. The CDR3 loop reads CASSLRQGEQYF. The CDR3 region has the DNA TGTGCCAGCAGTTTGCGACAGGGCGAGCAGTACTTC.

The V gene is TRBV6-1, the J gene TRBJ2-1, with a weak D call TRBD1 (5 bases). CDR1 is MNHNS, CDR2 SASEGT, per germline. The V end was cut by 2 bases, the J end by 11 bases, with 16 bases between. There are 14 residues in the CDR3. The CDR3 DNA follows: TGTGCCAGCAGTGAAATGGGGCGGCGGTTAAAGCAGTTCTTC. Protein sequence: CASSEMGRRLKQFF.

This clone was seen only a few times. Germline is not matched at one junction end, which may reflect a read error. V gene TRBV27 combines with J gene TRBJ2-7, with 9 positions matching TRBD1. The CDR3 loop spans 14 amino acids. Looked up from germline, CDR1 is MNHEY and CDR2 is SMNVEV (reference sequence). CDR3 amino acids: CAISRTGVSYEQYF. CDR3 coding DNA: TGTGCCATCAGTCGGACAGGGGTCTCCTACGAGCAGTACTTC.

This clone appeared a few times. Different DNA sequences within this sample yield the same CDR3. The chain uses TRBV5-1 and TRBJ2-7; D is possibly TRBD2 (5 bases). CDR3 length equals 12 residues. Trimming left V 3 bases short and J 4 bases short, with 8 bases between. Germline CDR1 reads SGHRS; CDR2 reads YFSETQ. The CDR3 region is CASSSPGYEQYF. In DNA form, the CDR3 reads TGCGCCAGCAGCTCCCCGGGGTACGAGCAGTACTTC.

The DNA of the CDR3 is TGTGCCAGCAGTTTATTTTCGGGCACAGATACGCAGTATTTT. Its translation is CASSLFSGTDTQYF. V is TRBV27 and J is TRBJ2-3; D ambiguous. CDR3 length: 14 amino acids. Deletions cut 1 base from V and 1 base from J, with 6 bases between. Germline loops: CDR1 MNHEY, CDR2 SMNVEV (reference sequence).

The chain is built from TRBV6-1 and TRBJ2-7; TRBD1 aligns across 8 bases. Germline-derived CDR1 and CDR2 are MNHNS and SASEGT. V shed 5 bases, J shed 4 bases, and the junction held 10 bases outside the gene matches. The CDR3 spans 15 residues. For the CDR3, the DNA is TGTGCCAGCAGTAGAGGAGGACAGGGAAGGTACGAGCAGTACTTC. Encoded protein: CASSRGGQGRYEQYF.

This clone has just a few counts. V and J are TRBV28 and TRBJ1-2; D uncertain. Trimming stripped 3 bases from V and 0 bases from J, with 5 bases between. In germline, CDR1 is MDHEN, CDR2 SYDVKM. CDR3 size: 13 residues. DNA for the CDR3: TGTGCCAGCAGTTTGCACTCTAACTATGGCTACACCTTC. Its protein product is CASSLHSNYGYTF.

Only a few counts were recorded for this clone. The rearrangement links TRBV7-2 to TRBJ1-2; D not resolved. This CDR3 contains 15 residues. CDR1 and CDR2 (germline): SGHTA, FQGNSA. V gave up 5 bases and J gave up 8 bases, with 21 bases separating them. The CDR3 here is CASSPRAGSPSGYTF. The CDR3 DNA sequence: TGTGCCAGCAGCCCCCGGGCGGGGTCCCCTTCAGGCTACACCTTC.

Sample share makes this clone medium-sized (0.01 to 0.1%). The V and J genes are TRBV18 and TRBJ2-5, with 9 nucleotides matching TRBD1. The CDR3 totals 15 residues. V lost 2 bases and J lost 5; bases outside the gene matches: 6. CDR1 is KGHSH, CDR2 LQKENI, per germline. The CDR3 spells CASSPGDRERETQYF. The CDR3 DNA sequence: TGTGCCAGCTCACCAGGGGACAGGGAACGCGAGACCCAGTACTTC.

Relative to its sample, this clone is medium-sized. In DNA form, the CDR3 reads TGTGCCAGCAGCTTCCTCGCCTACGAGCAGTACTTC. Amino acids: CASSFLAYEQYF. This rearrangement joins TRBV13 to TRBJ2-7; D gene unclear. Trimming took 3 bases from V and 2 from J, leaving 5 bases between them. The CDR3 is made up of 12 amino acids. The germline CDR1 and CDR2 sequences are PRHDT and FYEKMQ (reference sequence).

This clone was counted between two and nine times. The chain combines TRBV6-6 with TRBJ2-5, with TRBD2 matching over 7 bases. Germline V CDR1 and CDR2: MNHNY, SVGAGI (reference sequence). The junction had 4 bases not matched to a gene; V was cut back by 8 bases and J by 1 base. CDR3 size: 13 residues. CDR3 sequence: CASSASGQETQYF. The CDR3, as DNA: TGTGCCAGCTCGGCTAGCGGCCAAGAGACCCAGTACTTC.

By sample share, this clone is medium-sized. The CDR3 nucleotides read TGTGCCAGCGTTTGGAGTCGGGGCACTGAAGCTTTCTTT. Its translation: CASVWSRGTEAFF. This chain links TRBV2 with TRBJ1-1; D unresolved. The CDR3 is made up of 13 amino acids. Trimming cost V 8 bases and J 4 bases, with 14 bases left between them. CDR1 is SNHLY and CDR2 is FYNNEI in the germline V gene.

The chain links TRBV9 to TRBJ2-3, with 8 bases matching TRBD2. Germline V gives CDR1 SGDLS, CDR2 YYNGEE. This CDR3 has 17 residues. Unmatched junction bases numbered 8, after V lost 0 bases and J lost 2 bases. CDR3 residues: CASSVDPTGLVTDTQYF. CDR3 DNA: TGTGCCAGCAGCGTAGACCCCACGGGACTAGTCACAGATACGCAGTATTTT.

The gene calls are TRBV28 and TRBJ2-1; weak D call: TRBD1 (7 bases). The CDR3 runs 12 residues. Germline CDR1 and CDR2: MDHEN and SYDVKM. V lost 3 bases, J lost 12 bases, and 12 bases lay in between. The CDR3 DNA is TGTGCCAGCAGTTTCTTGCAGGGGGGGCAGTTCTTC. This sequence encodes CASSFLQGGQFF.

Only a few counts were recorded for this clone. This chain uses TRBV5-1 with TRBJ2-5; 11 bases are shared with TRBD2. V lost 3 bases to trimming and J lost 4 bases; unmatched junction nucleotides: 11. CDR1 and CDR2 from the germline V gene are SGHRS and YFSETQ. This CDR3 is built from 17 residues. The DNA for the CDR3 is TGCGCCAGCAGCTCGCGCCCCCTAGCGGGAGGATTAGAGACCCAGTACTTC. Translated, it gives CASSSRPLAGGLETQYF. The full variable domain, with the rest looked up from reference TRBV5-1 and TRBJ2-5, is KAGVTQTPRYLIKTRGQQVTLSCSPISGHRSVSWYQQTPGQGLQFLFEYFSETQRNKGNFPGRFSGRQFSNSRSEMNVSTLELGDSALYLCASSSRPLAGGLETQYFGPGTRLLVL.